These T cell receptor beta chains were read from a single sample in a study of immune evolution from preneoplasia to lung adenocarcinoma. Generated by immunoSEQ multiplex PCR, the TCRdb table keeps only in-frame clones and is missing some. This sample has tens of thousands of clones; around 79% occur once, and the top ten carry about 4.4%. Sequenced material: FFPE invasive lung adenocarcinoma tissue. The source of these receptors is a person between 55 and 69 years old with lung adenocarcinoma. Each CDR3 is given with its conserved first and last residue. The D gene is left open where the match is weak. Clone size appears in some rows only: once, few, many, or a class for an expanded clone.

cdr3_aa: CASSFRTGKSTDTQYF
cdr3_nt: TGTGCCAGCAGTTTTAGGACAGGTAAGAGTACAGATACGCAGTATTTT
d_call: TRBD1
v_call: TRBV6-5
clone_size: -
j_call: TRBJ2-3

cdr3_aa: CASSLVWGEGQPQHF
cdr3_nt: TGTGCCAGCAGCTTAGTTTGGGGTGAGGGTCAGCCCCAGCATTTT
d_call: -
v_call: TRBV7-2
clone_size: -
j_call: TRBJ1-5

cdr3_aa: CASGSGANVLTF
cdr3_nt: TGTGCCAGCGGGTCTGGGGCCAACGTCCTGACTTTC
d_call: -
v_call: TRBV9
clone_size: -
j_call: TRBJ2-6

cdr3_aa: CASSLGGGSGNTIYF
cdr3_nt: TGTGCCAGCAGCCTCGGTGGAGGCTCTGGAAACACCATATATTTT
d_call: -
v_call: TRBV6-5
clone_size: -
j_call: TRBJ1-3

cdr3_aa: CASSAYSQRNTEAFF
cdr3_nt: TGCGCCAGCAGCGCTTACTCACAGAGGAACACTGAAGCTTTCTTT
d_call: -
v_call: TRBV5-1
clone_size: once
j_call: TRBJ1-1

cdr3_aa: CASSLIGDEQYF
cdr3_nt: TGTGCCAGCAGCTTGATTGGTGACGAGCAGTACTTC
d_call: -
v_call: TRBV5-6
clone_size: -
j_call: TRBJ2-7

cdr3_aa: CAWNRVRDQPQHF
cdr3_nt: TGTGCCTGGAACAGGGTCCGGGATCAGCCCCAGCATTTT
d_call: -
v_call: TRBV30
clone_size: -
j_call: TRBJ1-5

cdr3_aa: CASSLAQGYTTEAFF
cdr3_nt: TGTGCCAGCAGCTTGGCGCAAGGGTATACCACTGAAGCTTTCTTT
d_call: -
v_call: TRBV7-2
clone_size: -
j_call: TRBJ1-1

cdr3_aa: CASSFSAISGNTIYF
cdr3_nt: TGTGCCAGCAGTTTCTCGGCCATCTCTGGAAACACCATATATTTT
d_call: -
v_call: TRBV2
clone_size: -
j_call: TRBJ1-3

cdr3_aa: CASSLNSPYEQYF
cdr3_nt: TGTGCCAGCAGCTTAAACAGTCCATACGAGCAGTACTTC
d_call: -
v_call: TRBV7-9
clone_size: -
j_call: TRBJ2-7

cdr3_aa: CASSLAQGSAYNEQFF
cdr3_nt: TGTGCCAGCAGCTTAGCACAGGGTAGTGCCTACAATGAGCAGTTCTTC
d_call: -
v_call: TRBV7-6
clone_size: -
j_call: TRBJ2-1

cdr3_aa: CASSPYAGATHGYTF
cdr3_nt: TGTGCCAGCAGCCCTTACGCGGGGGCGACCCATGGCTACACCTTC
d_call: -
v_call: TRBV5-5
clone_size: once
j_call: TRBJ1-2

cdr3_aa: CSGEQEYGYTF
cdr3_nt: TGCAGCGGGGAACAGGAGTATGGCTACACCTTC
d_call: -
v_call: TRBV29-1
clone_size: few
j_call: TRBJ1-2

cdr3_aa: CASSQEIGRLYEQYF
cdr3_nt: TGTGCCAGCAGCCAAGAGATAGGACGCCTCTACGAGCAGTACTTC
d_call: -
v_call: TRBV14
clone_size: -
j_call: TRBJ2-7

cdr3_aa: CASSFRAGGEAFF
cdr3_nt: TGTGCCAGCAGCTTCCGGGCAGGGGGCGAAGCTTTCTTT
d_call: TRBD1
v_call: TRBV7-2
clone_size: -
j_call: TRBJ1-1

cdr3_aa: CASSSPGQPNYEQYF
cdr3_nt: TGTGCCAGCAGCTCCCCGGGACAGCCCAACTACGAGCAGTACTTC
d_call: TRBD1
v_call: TRBV11-2
clone_size: -
j_call: TRBJ2-7

cdr3_aa: CASSLSNNPETQYF
cdr3_nt: TGTGCCAGCAGCTTAAGTAACAACCCAGAGACCCAGTACTTC
d_call: -
v_call: TRBV7-3
clone_size: -
j_call: TRBJ2-5

cdr3_aa: CASSLADDRNYGYTF
cdr3_nt: TGCGCCAGCAGCTTGGCCGACGACAGAAACTATGGCTACACCTTC
d_call: -
v_call: TRBV5-1
clone_size: -
j_call: TRBJ1-2

cdr3_aa: CAIRGLAGGPSDTQYF
cdr3_nt: TGTGCCATCAGGGGACTAGCGGGAGGGCCCTCAGATACGCAGTATTTT
d_call: TRBD2
v_call: TRBV10-3
clone_size: -
j_call: TRBJ2-3

cdr3_aa: CASSRRELGTDTQYF
cdr3_nt: TGCGCCAGCAGCCGGCGGGAGCTCGGCACAGATACGCAGTATTTT
d_call: TRBD2
v_call: TRBV5-1
clone_size: -
j_call: TRBJ2-3

cdr3_aa: CAWLGGASGRANEQFF
cdr3_nt: TGTGCCTGGTTGGGGGGGGCTAGCGGGAGGGCGAATGAGCAGTTCTTC
d_call: TRBD2
v_call: TRBV30
clone_size: -
j_call: TRBJ2-1

cdr3_aa: CASSAGELSWGEQYF
cdr3_nt: TGTGCCAGCAGCGCCGGTGAGTTGTCCTGGGGAGAGCAGTACTTC
d_call: -
v_call: TRBV9
clone_size: few
j_call: TRBJ2-7

cdr3_aa: CASSDRPQGETQYF
cdr3_nt: TGTGCCAGCAGTGACCGACCCCAGGGAGAGACCCAGTACTTC
d_call: -
v_call: TRBV9
clone_size: -
j_call: TRBJ2-5

cdr3_aa: CASSFSPPRNNEQFF
cdr3_nt: TGTGCCAGCAGTTTCTCTCCCCCGAGGAACAATGAGCAGTTCTTC
d_call: -
v_call: TRBV28
clone_size: -
j_call: TRBJ2-1

cdr3_aa: CSGWWSSTDTQYF
cdr3_nt: TGTAGTGGGTGGTGGTCTAGCACAGATACGCAGTATTTT
d_call: -
v_call: TRBV29-1
clone_size: -
j_call: TRBJ2-3

cdr3_aa: CASSERRGAPSYEQYF
cdr3_nt: TGTGCCAGCAGTGAACGCCGAGGGGCGCCCTCCTACGAGCAGTACTTC
d_call: -
v_call: TRBV6-1
clone_size: once
j_call: TRBJ2-7

cdr3_aa: CASSPTGGRREQYF
cdr3_nt: TGTGCCAGCAGCCCCACCGGGGGGCGTCGGGAGCAGTACTTC
d_call: -
v_call: TRBV7-8
clone_size: -
j_call: TRBJ2-7

cdr3_aa: CASSASSGGSYEQYF
cdr3_nt: TGTGCCAGTAGCGCTTCGAGCGGGGGCTCCTACGAGCAGTACTTC
d_call: TRBD2
v_call: TRBV19
clone_size: once
j_call: TRBJ2-7

cdr3_aa: CASSGSNTEAFF
cdr3_nt: TGTGCCAGCAGCGGATCGAACACTGAAGCTTTCTTT
d_call: -
v_call: TRBV9
clone_size: -
j_call: TRBJ1-1

cdr3_aa: CASSSTHYEQYF
cdr3_nt: TGTGCCAGCAGCTCAACCCACTACGAGCAGTACTTC
d_call: -
v_call: TRBV6-5
clone_size: -
j_call: TRBJ2-7

cdr3_aa: CASSPTLWREGKDTQYF
cdr3_nt: TGTGCCAGCAGTCCCACCCTATGGCGGGAGGGTAAAGATACGCAGTATTTT
d_call: TRBD2
v_call: TRBV28
clone_size: once
j_call: TRBJ2-3

cdr3_aa: CASSIRPNTGELFF
cdr3_nt: TGTGCCAGTAGTATACGCCCGAACACCGGGGAGCTGTTTTTT
d_call: -
v_call: TRBV19
clone_size: -
j_call: TRBJ2-2

cdr3_aa: CASSQRQGATGELFF
cdr3_nt: TGCGCCAGCAGCCAACGACAGGGGGCTACCGGGGAGCTGTTTTTT
d_call: TRBD1
v_call: TRBV4-3
clone_size: -
j_call: TRBJ2-2

cdr3_aa: CASSANRGGEKLFF
cdr3_nt: TGTGCCAGCAGTGCGAACAGGGGGGGTGAAAAACTGTTTTTT
d_call: TRBD1
v_call: TRBV2
clone_size: -
j_call: TRBJ1-4

cdr3_aa: CASSGPGSLREQYF
cdr3_nt: TGTGCCAGCAGTGGCCCTGGTTCCCTCCGGGAGCAGTACTTC
d_call: -
v_call: TRBV6-6
clone_size: few
j_call: TRBJ2-7

cdr3_aa: CASSFRSPGQGGTEAFF
cdr3_nt: TGTGCCAGCAGCTTTCGAAGTCCCGGGCAGGGGGGAACTGAAGCTTTCTTT
d_call: TRBD1
v_call: TRBV7-3
clone_size: -
j_call: TRBJ1-1

cdr3_aa: CASSFLGPNEQFF
cdr3_nt: TGCGCCAGCAGCTTCCTGGGTCCGAATGAGCAGTTCTTC
d_call: -
v_call: TRBV5-1
clone_size: -
j_call: TRBJ2-1

cdr3_aa: CASSLSVDQPQHF
cdr3_nt: TGCGCCAGCAGCTTGTCGGTGGATCAGCCCCAGCATTTT
d_call: -
v_call: TRBV5-1
clone_size: -
j_call: TRBJ1-5

cdr3_aa: CASRGQGTGQPQHF
cdr3_nt: TGTGCCAGCAGAGGACAGGGGACGGGACAGCCCCAGCATTTT
d_call: TRBD1
v_call: TRBV28
clone_size: -
j_call: TRBJ1-5

cdr3_aa: CAWSERLEAFF
cdr3_nt: TGTGCCTGGAGCGAAAGACTTGAAGCTTTCTTT
d_call: -
v_call: TRBV30
clone_size: -
j_call: TRBJ1-1

cdr3_aa: CASSGRSGNTIYF
cdr3_nt: TGTGCCAGCAGCGGGAGGTCTGGAAACACCATATATTTT
d_call: -
v_call: TRBV11-3
clone_size: -
j_call: TRBJ1-3

cdr3_aa: CASSVARDAGELFF
cdr3_nt: TGTGCCAGCTCAGTAGCCCGCGACGCCGGGGAGCTGTTTTTT
d_call: -
v_call: TRBV7-9
clone_size: few
j_call: TRBJ2-2

cdr3_aa: CASSYRGGPYEQYF
cdr3_nt: TGTGCCAGCAGTTACAGGGGGGGCCCCTACGAGCAGTACTTC
d_call: -
v_call: TRBV6-5
clone_size: -
j_call: TRBJ2-7

cdr3_aa: CASSHRDRSSGELFF
cdr3_nt: TGTGCCAGCAGTCACCGGGACAGGAGCTCCGGGGAGCTGTTTTTT
d_call: TRBD1
v_call: TRBV6-6
clone_size: once
j_call: TRBJ2-2

cdr3_aa: CASSQMGGNTIYF
cdr3_nt: TGTGCCAGCAGTCAAATGGGCGGAAACACCATATATTTT
d_call: -
v_call: TRBV28
clone_size: -
j_call: TRBJ1-3

cdr3_aa: CSGGLGQQETQYF
cdr3_nt: TGCAGCGGCGGTTTAGGGCAACAAGAGACCCAGTACTTC
d_call: -
v_call: TRBV29-1
clone_size: many
j_call: TRBJ2-5

cdr3_aa: CASSVLAGWDEQFF
cdr3_nt: TGTGCCAGCAGTGTGTTAGCGGGATGGGATGAGCAGTTCTTC
d_call: TRBD2
v_call: TRBV2
clone_size: -
j_call: TRBJ2-1

cdr3_aa: CASSLTHSSYEQYF
cdr3_nt: TGTGCCAGCAGCCTTACGCATAGCTCCTACGAGCAGTACTTC
d_call: -
v_call: TRBV6-1
clone_size: -
j_call: TRBJ2-7

cdr3_aa: CASSRASGASYEQYF
cdr3_nt: TGTGCCAGCTCAAGGGCTAGCGGGGCCTCCTACGAGCAGTACTTC
d_call: TRBD2
v_call: TRBV19
clone_size: many
j_call: TRBJ2-7